This T cell receptor (beta chain) is from a study of blood T cell repertoires in COVID-19 (dated by TCRdb to between 2020 and 2021). With respect to the entire study: Collaborator samples came from the United States, Italy and Spain and covered acute and convalescent phases of COVID-19. The material from the prospective study consisted of cDNA or gDNA derived from T cells, B-cell-depleted T cells, or PBMCs. The dataset comprised deeply sampled blood TCRbeta repertoires from subjects exposed to, actively infected with, or recovered from COVID-19. The repertoires were released in a freely available public database meant as a resource for research on the immune response to SARS-CoV-2. Samples were obtained from the ongoing ImmuneRACE study (first 160 participants) and from roughly 1,300 subjects provided by 6 global collaborators. Sample metadata almost always included a de-identified subject ID, COVID-19 status, age in years and sex. Where HLA class I and class II types were available, the types were taken from metadata supplied by the sample provider, not from assay-based typing.

Collaborating institutions collected whole blood in K2EDTA tubes following their own protocols. For TCRbeta analysis, collaborators shipped samples in one of three forms: frozen whole blood, isolated PBMCs, or DNA extracted from either of those sample types. As for this clone: Its antigen is currently not known. The sample holds no much larger clone one base away, and base qualities are not on file.

TCRbeta CDR3 regions were amplified from genomic DNA by means of the immunoSEQ Assay, a bias-controlled multiplex PCR. Under the source paper's analysis protocol: Nucleated cell counts per sample were estimated from amplification of reference gene primers within the assay. Sequence reads were collapsed and filtered to measure the absolute abundance of every unique TCRbeta CDR3 rearrangement. Productive Simpson clonality was computed per sample as the square root of Simpson's diversity index over productive rearrangements. TCRdb mirrors the immuneACCESS table, restricted to in-frame sequences. Some clones are absent from its copies; in checked studies, under half trace to an unresolved V gene, and the reason for the others is unknown. V and J calls and clone size come straight from that table; D and trimming were deduced from the DNA. A total of roughly 32,000 clones appear in this sample, around 86% of them only once. The ten largest clones take up around 15% of the sample.

The CDR3 runs 15 residues from the cysteine to the phenylalanine. Here the CDR3 DNA is all that survives: 45 bases in frame from base 1. CDR1 GTSNPN and CDR2 SVGIG were looked up in the germline V gene (reference sequence). V is clipped by 0 bases and J by 1 base, and the sequence between their germline boundaries is 10 bases long. What the work shows at the level of the full study, not this receptor alone: The quantity of clinical and demographic metadata differed by source and by participant and was supplied without curation.

The TCR originated in a man aged 55 to 70 with active COVID-19. Sequenced sample: peripheral blood. The rearrangement combines TRBV30 with TRBJ2-1; no D gene can be assigned with confidence. This receptor carries the CDR3 CAWSVLLGSYNEQFF. In nucleotide form, the sequence is TGTGCCTGGAGTGTGCTCCTAGGATCCTACAATGAGCAGTTCTTC.